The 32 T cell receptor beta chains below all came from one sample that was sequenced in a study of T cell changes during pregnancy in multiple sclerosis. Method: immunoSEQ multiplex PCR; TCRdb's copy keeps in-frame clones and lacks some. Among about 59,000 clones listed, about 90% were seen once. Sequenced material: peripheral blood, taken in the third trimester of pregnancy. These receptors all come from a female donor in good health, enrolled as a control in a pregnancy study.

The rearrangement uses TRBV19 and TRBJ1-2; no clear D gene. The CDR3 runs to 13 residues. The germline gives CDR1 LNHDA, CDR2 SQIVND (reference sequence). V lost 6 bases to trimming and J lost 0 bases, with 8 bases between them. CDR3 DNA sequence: TGTGCCAGTAGACGGAGCACTAACTATGGCTACACCTTC. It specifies CASRRSTNYGYTF. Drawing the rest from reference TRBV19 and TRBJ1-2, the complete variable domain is DGGITQSPKYLFRKEGQNVTLSCEQNLNHDAMYWYRQDPGQGLRLIYYSQIVNDFQKGDIAEGYSVSREKKESFPLTVTSAQKNPTAFYLCASRRSTNYGYTFGSGTRLTVV.

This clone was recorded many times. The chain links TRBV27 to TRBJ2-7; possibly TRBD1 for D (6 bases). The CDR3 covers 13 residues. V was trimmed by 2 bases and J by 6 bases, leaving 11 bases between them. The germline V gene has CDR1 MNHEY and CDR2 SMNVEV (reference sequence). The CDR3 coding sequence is TGTGCCAGCAGTTTAAAACAGGGCGGCGAGCAGTACTTC. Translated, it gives CASSLKQGGEQYF.

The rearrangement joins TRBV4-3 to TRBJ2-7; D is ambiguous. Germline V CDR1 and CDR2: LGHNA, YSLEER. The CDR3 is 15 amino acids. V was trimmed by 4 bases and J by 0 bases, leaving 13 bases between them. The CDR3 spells CASSPSGPSSYEQYF. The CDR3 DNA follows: TGCGCCAGCAGCCCAAGTGGGCCGAGCTCCTACGAGCAGTACTTC.

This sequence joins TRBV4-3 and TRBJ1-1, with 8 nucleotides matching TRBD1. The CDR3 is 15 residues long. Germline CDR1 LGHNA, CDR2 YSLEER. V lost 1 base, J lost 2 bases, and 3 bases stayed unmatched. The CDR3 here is CASSQGTGPNTEAFF. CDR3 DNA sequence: TGCGCCAGCAGCCAAGGGACAGGGCCTAACACTGAAGCTTTCTTT.

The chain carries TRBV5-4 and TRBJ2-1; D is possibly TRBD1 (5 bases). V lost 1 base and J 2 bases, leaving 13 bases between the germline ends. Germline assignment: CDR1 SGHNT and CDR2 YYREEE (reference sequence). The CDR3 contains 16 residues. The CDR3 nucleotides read TGTGCCAGCAGCTTGTCCGGCAGGGCCGCCTACAATGAGCAGTTCTTC. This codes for CASSLSGRAAYNEQFF.

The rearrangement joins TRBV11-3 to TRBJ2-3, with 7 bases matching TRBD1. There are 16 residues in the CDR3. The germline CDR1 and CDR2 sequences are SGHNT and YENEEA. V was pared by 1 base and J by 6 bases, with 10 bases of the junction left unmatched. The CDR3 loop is CASSLGVTQGTDTQYF. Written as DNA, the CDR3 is TGTGCCAGCAGCTTAGGGGTCACACAGGGGACCGATACGCAGTATTTT.

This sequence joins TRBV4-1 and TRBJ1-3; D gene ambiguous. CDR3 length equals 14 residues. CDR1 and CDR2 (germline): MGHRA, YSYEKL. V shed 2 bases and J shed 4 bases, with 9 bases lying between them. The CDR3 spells CASSQHPLGNTIYF. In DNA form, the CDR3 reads TGCGCCAGCAGCCAACACCCTCTAGGAAACACCATATATTTT.

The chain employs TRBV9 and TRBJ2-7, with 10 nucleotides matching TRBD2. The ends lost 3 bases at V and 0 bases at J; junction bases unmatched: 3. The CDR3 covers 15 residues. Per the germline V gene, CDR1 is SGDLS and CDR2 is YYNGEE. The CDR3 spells CASSEGLAHSYEQYF. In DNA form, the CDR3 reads TGTGCCAGCAGCGAGGGACTAGCGCACTCCTACGAGCAGTACTTC.

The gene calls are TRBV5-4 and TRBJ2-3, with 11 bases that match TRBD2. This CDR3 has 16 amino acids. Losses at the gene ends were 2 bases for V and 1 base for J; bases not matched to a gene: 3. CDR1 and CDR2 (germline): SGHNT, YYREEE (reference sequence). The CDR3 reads CASSFRLAGRTDTQYF. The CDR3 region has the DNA TGTGCCAGCAGCTTCCGACTAGCGGGACGCACAGATACGCAGTATTTT.

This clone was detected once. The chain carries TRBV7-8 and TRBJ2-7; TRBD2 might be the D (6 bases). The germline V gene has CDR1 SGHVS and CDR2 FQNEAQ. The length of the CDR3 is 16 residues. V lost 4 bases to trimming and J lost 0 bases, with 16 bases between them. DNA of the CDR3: TGTGCCAGCAGCTCCCGCCGTCTAGCGACCTCCTACGAGCAGTACTTC. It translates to CASSSRRLATSYEQYF.

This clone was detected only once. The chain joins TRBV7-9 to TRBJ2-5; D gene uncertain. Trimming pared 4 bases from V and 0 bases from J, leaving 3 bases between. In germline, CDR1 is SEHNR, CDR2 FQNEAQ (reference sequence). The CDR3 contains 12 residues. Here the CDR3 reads CASSSYQETQYF. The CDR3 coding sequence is TGTGCCAGCAGCTCGTACCAAGAGACCCAGTACTTC.

The CDR3 DNA sequence: TGTGCCAGCAGCTTGGAACCAACGGGGGGGACCCAGTACTTC. Translation: CASSLEPTGGTQYF. J is TRBJ2-5 and V is TRBV7-8; 7 positions agree with TRBD2. The CDR3 length is 14 residues. Germline assignment: CDR1 SGHVS and CDR2 FQNEAQ. J gave up 7 bases and V 3 bases, and 8 bases lay outside the gene matches.

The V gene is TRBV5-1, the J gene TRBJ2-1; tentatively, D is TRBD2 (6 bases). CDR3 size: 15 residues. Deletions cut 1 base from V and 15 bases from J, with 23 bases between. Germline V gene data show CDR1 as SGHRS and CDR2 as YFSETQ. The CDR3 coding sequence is TGCGCCAGCAGCTTGCGGTCGGGAGATCAATTCAGCGGGTTCTTC. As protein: CASSLRSGDQFSGFF.

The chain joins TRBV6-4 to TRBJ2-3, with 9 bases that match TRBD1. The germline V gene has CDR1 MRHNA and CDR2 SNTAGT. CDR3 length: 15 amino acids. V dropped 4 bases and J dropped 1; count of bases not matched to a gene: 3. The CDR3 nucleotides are TGTGCCAGCAGTGTACAGGGGGCTCGCACAGATACGCAGTATTTT. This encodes CASSVQGARTDTQYF.

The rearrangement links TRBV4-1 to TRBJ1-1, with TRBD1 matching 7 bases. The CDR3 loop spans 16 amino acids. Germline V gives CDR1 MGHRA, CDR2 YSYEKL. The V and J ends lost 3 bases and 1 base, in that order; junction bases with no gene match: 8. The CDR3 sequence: CASSHEPTGTNTEAFF. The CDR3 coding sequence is TGCGCCAGCAGCCATGAACCGACAGGGACGAACACTGAAGCTTTCTTT.

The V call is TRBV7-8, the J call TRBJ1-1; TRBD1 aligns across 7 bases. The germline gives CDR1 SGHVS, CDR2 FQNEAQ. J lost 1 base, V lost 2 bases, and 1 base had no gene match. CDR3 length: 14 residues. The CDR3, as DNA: TGTGCCAGCAGCTTAAGGGACAGGAACACTGAAGCTTTCTTT. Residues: CASSLRDRNTEAFF.

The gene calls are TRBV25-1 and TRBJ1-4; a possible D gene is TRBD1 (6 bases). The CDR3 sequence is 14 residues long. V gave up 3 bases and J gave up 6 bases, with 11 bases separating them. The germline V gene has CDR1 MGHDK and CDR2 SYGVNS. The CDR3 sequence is CASSEQGRHEKLFF. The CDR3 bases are TGTGCCAGCAGTGAGCAGGGGCGGCATGAAAAACTGTTTTTT.

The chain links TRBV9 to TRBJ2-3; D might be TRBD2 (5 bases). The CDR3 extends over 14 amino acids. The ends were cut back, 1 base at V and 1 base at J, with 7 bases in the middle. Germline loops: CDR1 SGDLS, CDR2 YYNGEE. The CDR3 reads CASSVTRGTDTQYF. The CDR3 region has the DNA TGTGCCAGCAGCGTAACTAGGGGCACAGATACGCAGTATTTT.

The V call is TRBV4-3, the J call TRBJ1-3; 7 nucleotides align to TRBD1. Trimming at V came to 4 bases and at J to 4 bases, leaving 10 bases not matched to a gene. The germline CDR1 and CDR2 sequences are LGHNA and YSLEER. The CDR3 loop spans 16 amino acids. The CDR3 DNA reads TGCGCCAGCAGCCTTGGGACAGCTATGTCCGGAAACACCATATATTTT. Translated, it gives CASSLGTAMSGNTIYF.

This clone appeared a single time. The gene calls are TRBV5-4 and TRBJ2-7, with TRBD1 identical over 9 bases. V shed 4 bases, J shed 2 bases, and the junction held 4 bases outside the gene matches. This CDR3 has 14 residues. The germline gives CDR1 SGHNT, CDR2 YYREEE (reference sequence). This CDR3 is CASSLRDRAYEQYF. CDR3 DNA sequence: TGTGCCAGCAGCCTCCGGGACAGGGCCTACGAGCAGTACTTC.

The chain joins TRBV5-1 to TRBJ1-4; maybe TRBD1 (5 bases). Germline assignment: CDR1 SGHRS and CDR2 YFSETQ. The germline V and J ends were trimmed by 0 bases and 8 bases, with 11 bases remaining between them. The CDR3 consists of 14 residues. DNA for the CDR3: TGCGCCAGCAGCTTGGGGCAGGGAATCGAAAAACTGTTTTTT. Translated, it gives CASSLGQGIEKLFF.

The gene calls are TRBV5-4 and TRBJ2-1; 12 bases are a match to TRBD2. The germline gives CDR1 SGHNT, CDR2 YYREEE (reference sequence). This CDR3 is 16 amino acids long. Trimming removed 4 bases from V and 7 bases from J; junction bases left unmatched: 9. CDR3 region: CASSPGLAGSRNEQFF. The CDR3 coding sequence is TGTGCCAGCAGCCCAGGACTAGCGGGGAGTCGAAATGAGCAGTTCTTC.

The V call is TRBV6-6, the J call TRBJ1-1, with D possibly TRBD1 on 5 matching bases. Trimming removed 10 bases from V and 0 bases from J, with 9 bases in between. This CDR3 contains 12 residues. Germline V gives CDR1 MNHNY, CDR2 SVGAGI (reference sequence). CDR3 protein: CAIDRLNTEAFF. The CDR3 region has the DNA TGTGCCATCGACAGACTGAACACTGAAGCTTTCTTT.

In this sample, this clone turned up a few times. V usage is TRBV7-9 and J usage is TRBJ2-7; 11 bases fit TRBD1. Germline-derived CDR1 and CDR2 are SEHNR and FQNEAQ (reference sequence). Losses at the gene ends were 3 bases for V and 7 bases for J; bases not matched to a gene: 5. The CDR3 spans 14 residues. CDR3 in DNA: TGTGCCAGCAGCTTCGGACAGGGGGCGCGAGAGCAGTACTTC. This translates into CASSFGQGAREQYF.

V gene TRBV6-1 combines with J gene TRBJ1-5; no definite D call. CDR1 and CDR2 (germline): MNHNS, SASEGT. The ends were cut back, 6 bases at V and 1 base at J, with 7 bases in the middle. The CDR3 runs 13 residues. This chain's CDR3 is CASRPQSNQPQHF. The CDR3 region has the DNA TGTGCCAGCAGACCACAGAGCAATCAGCCCCAGCATTTT.

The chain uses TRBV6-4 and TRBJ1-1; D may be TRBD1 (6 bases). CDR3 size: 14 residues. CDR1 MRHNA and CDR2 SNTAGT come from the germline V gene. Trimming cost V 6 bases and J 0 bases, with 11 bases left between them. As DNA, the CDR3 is TGTGCCAGCAGAATTACAGGGATGAACACTGAAGCTTTCTTT. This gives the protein CASRITGMNTEAFF.

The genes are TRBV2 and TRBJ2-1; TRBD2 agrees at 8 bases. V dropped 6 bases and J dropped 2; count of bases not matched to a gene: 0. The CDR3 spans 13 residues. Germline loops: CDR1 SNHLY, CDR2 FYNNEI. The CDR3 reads CASRTSAYNEQFF. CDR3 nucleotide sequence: TGTGCCAGCAGGACTAGCGCCTACAATGAGCAGTTCTTC. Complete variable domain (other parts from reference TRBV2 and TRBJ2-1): EPEVTQTPSHQVTQMGQEVILRCVPISNHLYFYWYRQILGQKVEFLVSFYNNEISEKSEIFDDQFSVERPDGSNFTLKIRSTKLEDSAMYFCASRTSAYNEQFFGPGTRLTVL.

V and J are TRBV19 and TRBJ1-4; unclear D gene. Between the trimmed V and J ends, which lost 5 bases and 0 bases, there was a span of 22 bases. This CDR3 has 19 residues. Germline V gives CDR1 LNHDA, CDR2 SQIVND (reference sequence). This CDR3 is CASSPRGGGRAATNEKLFF. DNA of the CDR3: TGTGCCAGTAGTCCTCGAGGTGGAGGGCGGGCTGCAACTAATGAAAAACTGTTTTTT.

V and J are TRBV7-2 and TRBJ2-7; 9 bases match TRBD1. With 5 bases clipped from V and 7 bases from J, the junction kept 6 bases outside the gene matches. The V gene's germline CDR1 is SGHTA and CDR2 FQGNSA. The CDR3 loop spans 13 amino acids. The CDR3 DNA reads TGTGCCAGCAGCCCAACAGGGGGCGCGGAGCAGTACTTC. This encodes CASSPTGGAEQYF.

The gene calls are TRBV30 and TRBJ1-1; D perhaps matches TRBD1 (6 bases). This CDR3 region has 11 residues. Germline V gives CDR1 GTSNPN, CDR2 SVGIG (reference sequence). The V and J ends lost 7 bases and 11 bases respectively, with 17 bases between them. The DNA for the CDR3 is TGTGCCTTATCGGGGGGGGGCGAGGCTTTCTTT. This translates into CALSGGGEAFF.

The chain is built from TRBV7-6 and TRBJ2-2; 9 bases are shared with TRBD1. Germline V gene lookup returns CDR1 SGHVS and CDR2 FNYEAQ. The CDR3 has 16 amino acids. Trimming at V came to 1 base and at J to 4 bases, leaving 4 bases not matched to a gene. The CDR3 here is CASSLGTGVGTGELFF. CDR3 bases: TGTGCCAGCAGCTTAGGGACAGGGGTAGGCACCGGGGAGCTGTTTTTT.

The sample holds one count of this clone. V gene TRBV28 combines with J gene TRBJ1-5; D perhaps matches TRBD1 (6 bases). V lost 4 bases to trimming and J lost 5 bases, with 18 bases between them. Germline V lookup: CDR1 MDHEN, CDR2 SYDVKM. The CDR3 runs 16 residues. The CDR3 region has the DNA TGTGCCAGCAGTTACCTATCCAGGGGCGACGATCAGCCCCAGCATTTT. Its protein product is CASSYLSRGDDQPQHF.